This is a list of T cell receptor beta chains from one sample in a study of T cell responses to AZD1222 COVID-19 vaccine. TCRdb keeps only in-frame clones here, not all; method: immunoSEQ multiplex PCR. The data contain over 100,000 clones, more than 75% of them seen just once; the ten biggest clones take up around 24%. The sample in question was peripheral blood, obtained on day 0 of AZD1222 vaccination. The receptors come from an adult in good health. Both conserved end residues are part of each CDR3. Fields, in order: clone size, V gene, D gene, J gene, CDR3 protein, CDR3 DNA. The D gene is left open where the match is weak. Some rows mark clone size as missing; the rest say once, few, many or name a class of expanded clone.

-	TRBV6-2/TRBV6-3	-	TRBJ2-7	CASSRGPNEQYF	TGTGCCAGCAGCCGGGGCCCCAACGAGCAGTACTTC
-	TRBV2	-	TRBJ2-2	CASRIRRGIGGELFF	TGTGCCAGTCGAATCAGAAGGGGTATCGGCGGGGAGCTGTTTTTT
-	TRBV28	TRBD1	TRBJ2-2	CASGGQGKTGELFF	TGTGCCAGCGGTGGACAGGGAAAAACCGGGGAGCTGTTTTTT
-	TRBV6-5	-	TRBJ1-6	CASSFEGHNSPLHF	TGTGCCAGCAGTTTCGAGGGGCATAATTCACCCCTCCACTTT
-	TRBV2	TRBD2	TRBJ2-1	CASSVQRGGYNEQFF	TGTGCCAGCAGTGTTCAGCGGGGGGGGTACAATGAGCAGTTCTTC
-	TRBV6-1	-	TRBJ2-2	CASKNGNTGELFF	TGTGCCAGCAAGAACGGGAACACCGGGGAGCTGTTTTTT
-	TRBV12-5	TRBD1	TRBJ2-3	CASVIQGGDTQYF	TGTGCTAGTGTAATACAGGGGGGAGATACGCAGTATTTT
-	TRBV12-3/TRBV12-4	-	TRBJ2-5	CASSLVLETQYF	TGTGCCAGCAGCCTTGTTCTGGAGACCCAGTACTTC
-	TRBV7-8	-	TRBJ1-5	CASSSAAGLYDEQPQHF	TGTGCCAGCAGCTCCGCCGCGGGACTGTACGATGAACAGCCCCAGCATTTT
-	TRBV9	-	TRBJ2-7	CASSVATGTYEQYF	TGTGCCAGCAGCGTAGCTACAGGTACCTACGAGCAGTACTTC
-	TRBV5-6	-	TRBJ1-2	CASSPGKGYTF	TGTGCCAGCAGTCCGGGGAAAGGCTACACCTTC
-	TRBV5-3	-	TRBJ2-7	CARRPGLAYEQYF	TGTGCCAGAAGACCCGGACTCGCCTACGAGCAGTACTTC
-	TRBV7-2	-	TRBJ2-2	CASSYRVSGELFF	TGTGCCAGCAGCTACAGGGTCTCCGGGGAGCTGTTTTTT
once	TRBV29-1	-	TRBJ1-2	CSAGQIYGYTF	TGCAGCGCCGGACAGATCTATGGCTACACCTTC
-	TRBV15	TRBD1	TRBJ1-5	CATSTDRVQPQHF	TGTGCCACCAGCACCGACAGGGTTCAGCCCCAGCATTTT
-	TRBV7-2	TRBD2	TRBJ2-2	CASSSSGGTGELFF	TGTGCCAGCAGCTCTAGCGGGGGCACCGGGGAGCTGTTTTTT
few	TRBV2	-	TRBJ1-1	CASSEGDLSRAFF	TGTGCCAGCAGTGAAGGGGACTTGAGTCGAGCTTTCTTT
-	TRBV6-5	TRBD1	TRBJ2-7	CASSYRGQVSYEQYF	TGTGCCAGCAGTTACCGGGGACAGGTCTCCTACGAGCAGTACTTC
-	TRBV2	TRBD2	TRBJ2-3	CASLIGLAGGDTDTQYF	TGTGCCAGCCTAATTGGACTAGCGGGGGGCGACACAGATACGCAGTATTTT
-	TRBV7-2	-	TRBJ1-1	CASSLAFGRPEAFF	TGTGCCAGCAGCTTAGCTTTCGGAAGACCTGAAGCTTTCTTT
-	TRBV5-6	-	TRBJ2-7	CASSRWTTYEQYF	TGTGCCAGCAGCCGGTGGACAACCTACGAGCAGTACTTC
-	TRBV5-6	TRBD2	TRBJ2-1	CASSESGGAVYNEQFF	TGTGCCAGCAGCGAGAGCGGGGGGGCCGTCTACAATGAGCAGTTCTTC
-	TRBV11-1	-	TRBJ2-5	CASSPGRGRETQYF	TGTGCCAGCAGCCCTGGGCGGGGACGAGAGACCCAGTACTTC
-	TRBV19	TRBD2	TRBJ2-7	CASRFSGQRGNEEQYF	TGTGCCAGTAGATTTTCTGGGCAGCGGGGGAACGAGGAGCAGTACTTC
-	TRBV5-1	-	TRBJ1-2	CASSTSTIRDHGYTF	TGCGCCAGCAGCACATCCACGATTAGGGACCATGGCTACACCTTC
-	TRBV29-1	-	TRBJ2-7	CSARDRGVYEQYF	TGCAGCGCTAGGGACCGAGGGGTCTACGAGCAGTACTTC
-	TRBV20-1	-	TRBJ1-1	CSASLGLVGGTEAFF	TGCAGTGCTAGTTTGGGCCTGGTAGGTGGCACTGAAGCTTTCTTT
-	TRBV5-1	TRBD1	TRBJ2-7	CASSLGWVQGAAYEQYF	TGCGCCAGCAGCTTGGGGTGGGTTCAGGGGGCAGCCTACGAGCAGTACTTC
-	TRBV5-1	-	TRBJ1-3	CASSLNTGGSGNTIYF	TGCGCCAGCAGCTTAAATACTGGAGGCTCTGGAAACACCATATATTTT
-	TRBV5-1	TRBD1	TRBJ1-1	CASYWTGVPEAFF	TGCGCCAGCTATTGGACAGGGGTCCCTGAAGCTTTCTTT
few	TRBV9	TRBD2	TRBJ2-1	CASSVSGGLPNEQFF	TGTGCCAGCAGCGTTAGCGGGGGGCTCCCCAATGAGCAGTTCTTC
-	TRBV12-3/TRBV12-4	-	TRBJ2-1	CASSLDHRKSQFF	TGTGCCAGCAGTTTGGATCATCGTAAGAGTCAGTTCTTC
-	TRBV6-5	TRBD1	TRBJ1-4	CASSYGAGGEKLFF	TGTGCCAGCAGTTACGGGGCAGGGGGTGAAAAACTGTTTTTT
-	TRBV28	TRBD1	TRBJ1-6	CASRAGQGNSPLHF	TGTGCCAGCAGGGCGGGACAGGGGAATTCACCCCTCCACTTT
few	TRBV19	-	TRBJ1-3	CASSTEAFGGNTIYF	TGTGCCAGTAGTACCGAGGCCTTCGGGGGAAACACCATATATTTT